This TCR beta chain was observed in a study of vaccination effects on CD4 cells after COVID-19. Upon completion of roughly ten days in culture, CD4+ T cells were isolated. Clones were sequenced by immunoSEQ multiplex PCR, and TCRdb holds only the in-frame ones, with some missing. The table includes over 45,000 clones, 67% detected once. The CDR3 contains 17 residues. Germline lookup yields CDR1 SGHVS and CDR2 FNYEAQ. Trimming removed 5 bases from V and 4 bases from J, with 21 bases in between. Regarding this clone: Its antigen is currently unknown.

The chain carries TRBV7-6 and TRBJ1-3, with D possibly TRBD1 on 6 matching bases. This TCR was recovered from a human donor who received a COVID-19 vaccine. This sample comprised CD4+ T cells from PBMCs cultured without peptide, obtained before COVID-19 vaccination. CDR3 protein: CASSLLSRGRPGNTIYF. In nucleotides, the CDR3 is TGTGCCAGCAGCCTACTCTCCAGGGGAAGGCCAGGAAACACCATATATTTT.